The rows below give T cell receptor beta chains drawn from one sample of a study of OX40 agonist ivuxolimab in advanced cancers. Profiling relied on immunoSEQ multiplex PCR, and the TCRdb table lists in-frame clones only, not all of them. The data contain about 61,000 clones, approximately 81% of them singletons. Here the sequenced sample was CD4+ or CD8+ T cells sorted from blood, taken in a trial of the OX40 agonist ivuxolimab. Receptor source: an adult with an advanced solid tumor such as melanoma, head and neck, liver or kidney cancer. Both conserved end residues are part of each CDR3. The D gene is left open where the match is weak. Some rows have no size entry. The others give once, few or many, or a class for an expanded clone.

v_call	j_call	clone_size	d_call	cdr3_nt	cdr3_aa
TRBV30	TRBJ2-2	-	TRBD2	TGTGCCTGGACGCGGGAGAAGGGCGGGGAGCTGTTTTTT	CAWTREKGGELFF
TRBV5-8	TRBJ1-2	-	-	TGTGCCACCCCGGAGCCGCTCGCCTGGAACTACACCTTC	CATPEPLAWNYTF
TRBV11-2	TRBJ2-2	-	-	TGTGCCAGCTCCAACAGGGTCACCGGGGAGCTGTTTTTT	CASSNRVTGELFF
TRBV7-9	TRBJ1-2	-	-	TGTGCCAGCAGCTTGGGAGTTAACTATGGCTACACCTTC	CASSLGVNYGYTF
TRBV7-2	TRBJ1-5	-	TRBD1	TGTGCCAGCAGCTTGGACAGGGGAAATCAGCCCCAGCATTTT	CASSLDRGNQPQHF
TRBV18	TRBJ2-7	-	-	TGTGCCAGCTCTCCGGATTCTAGCTCCTACGAGCAGTACTTC	CASSPDSSSYEQYF
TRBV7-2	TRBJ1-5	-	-	TGTGCCAGCAGCTTAATGCTCCTAGGGAATCAGCCCCAGCATTTT	CASSLMLLGNQPQHF
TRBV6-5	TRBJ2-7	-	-	TGTGCCAGCAGTTACTCCAGGGGATTGGGCGAGCAGTACTTC	CASSYSRGLGEQYF
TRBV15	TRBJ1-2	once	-	TGTGCCACCAGCAGAGATGCCAGGGGAAACTACACCTTC	CATSRDARGNYTF
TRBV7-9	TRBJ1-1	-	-	TGTGCCAGCAGCTTAAATGTATTAGGCAGCCCCGAAGCTTTCTTT	CASSLNVLGSPEAFF
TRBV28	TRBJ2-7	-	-	TGTGCCAGCAGTTTAGGGACCGGGGTCCACGAGCAGTACTTC	CASSLGTGVHEQYF
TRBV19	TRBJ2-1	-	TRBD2	TGTGCCAGTACCCCGGGGGGGGGCCGGGATGAGCAGTTCTTC	CASTPGGGRDEQFF
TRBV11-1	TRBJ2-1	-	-	TGTGCCAGCAGCTTAACGGGGTCCCCAAACAATGAGCAGTTCTTC	CASSLTGSPNNEQFF
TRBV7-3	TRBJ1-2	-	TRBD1	TGTGCCAGCAGCCAGGGGACAGGGGGCGCTGAGGCCACCTTC	CASSQGTGGAEATF
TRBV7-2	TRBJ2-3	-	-	TGTGCCAGCAGCTTAGTGCCAGGGGGCACAGATACGCAGTATTTT	CASSLVPGGTDTQYF
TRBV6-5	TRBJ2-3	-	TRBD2	TGTGCCAGCAGGCTAGCGGGAGTTCGAGATACGCAGTATTTT	CASRLAGVRDTQYF
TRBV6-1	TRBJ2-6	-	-	TGTGCCAGCGGAGGCTTTGGGGCCAACGTCCTGACTTTC	CASGGFGANVLTF
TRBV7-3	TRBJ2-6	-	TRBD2	TGTGCCAGCAGCTCGCCCCGGGGGGCTGGGGCCAACGTCCTGACTTTC	CASSSPRGAGANVLTF
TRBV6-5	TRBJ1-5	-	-	TGTGCCAGCAGTCCTGGACAGACCTATCAGCCCCAGCATTTT	CASSPGQTYQPQHF
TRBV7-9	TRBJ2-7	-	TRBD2	TGTGCCAGCAGTTCACAGCGGGAGGGGCACGAGCAGTACTTC	CASSSQREGHEQYF
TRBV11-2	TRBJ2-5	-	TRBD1	TGTGCCAGCAGCCCAGGGACAGGGGGTGAGACCCAGTACTTC	CASSPGTGGETQYF
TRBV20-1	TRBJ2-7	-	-	TGCAGTGCTAGCACCGCAGAGCAGTACTTC	CSASTAEQYF
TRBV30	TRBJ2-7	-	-	TGTGCCTGGAGTGTTAGGCGGGGAGCTGGGGAGCAGTACTTC	CAWSVRRGAGEQYF
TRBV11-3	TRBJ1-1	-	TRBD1	TGTGCCAGCAGCACGCACAGGGGAGAGAACACTGAAGCTTTCTTT	CASSTHRGENTEAFF
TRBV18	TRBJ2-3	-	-	TGTGCCAGCTCACCCCCGTGGGGGTCGGGTGGCACAGATACGCAGTATTTT	CASSPPWGSGGTDTQYF
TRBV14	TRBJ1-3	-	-	TGTGCCAGCAGCCATTTAAGACACCGCTCCTCTGGAAACACCATATATTTT	CASSHLRHRSSGNTIYF
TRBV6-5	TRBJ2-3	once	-	TGTGCCACGAGGACTATCCTTAGCACAGATACGCAGTATTTT	CATRTILSTDTQYF
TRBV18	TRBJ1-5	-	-	TGTGCCAGCTCACCACCTACAGGGACCCAGGGCAATCAGCCCCAGCATTTT	CASSPPTGTQGNQPQHF
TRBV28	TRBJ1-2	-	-	TGTGCCAGCAGTACCTCACGGAGGGGTTCTAACTATGGCTACACCTTC	CASSTSRRGSNYGYTF
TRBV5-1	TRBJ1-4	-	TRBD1	TGCGCCAGCAGCCCGGGACAGGGACCTGAAAAACTGTTTTTT	CASSPGQGPEKLFF
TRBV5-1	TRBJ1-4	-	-	TGCGCCAGCAGCTTGGAGGCAGTGGAGGATCATGCCTATAATGAAAAACTGTTTTTT	CASSLEAVEDHAYNEKLFF
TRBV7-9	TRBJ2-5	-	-	TGTGCCAGCAGCTTATCAGGGCAAGAGACCCAGTACTTC	CASSLSGQETQYF
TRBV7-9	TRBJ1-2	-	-	TGTGCCAGCAGCGCCATCCCGGGACCTGGCTACACCTTC	CASSAIPGPGYTF
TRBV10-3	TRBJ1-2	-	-	TGTGCCATCAGTGAGTCGGCCTCAAGGGGCACGAACTATGGCTACACCTTC	CAISESASRGTNYGYTF
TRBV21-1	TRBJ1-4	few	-	TGTGCCAGCAGCAATGGACAGAATGAAAAACTGTTTTTT	CASSNGQNEKLFF